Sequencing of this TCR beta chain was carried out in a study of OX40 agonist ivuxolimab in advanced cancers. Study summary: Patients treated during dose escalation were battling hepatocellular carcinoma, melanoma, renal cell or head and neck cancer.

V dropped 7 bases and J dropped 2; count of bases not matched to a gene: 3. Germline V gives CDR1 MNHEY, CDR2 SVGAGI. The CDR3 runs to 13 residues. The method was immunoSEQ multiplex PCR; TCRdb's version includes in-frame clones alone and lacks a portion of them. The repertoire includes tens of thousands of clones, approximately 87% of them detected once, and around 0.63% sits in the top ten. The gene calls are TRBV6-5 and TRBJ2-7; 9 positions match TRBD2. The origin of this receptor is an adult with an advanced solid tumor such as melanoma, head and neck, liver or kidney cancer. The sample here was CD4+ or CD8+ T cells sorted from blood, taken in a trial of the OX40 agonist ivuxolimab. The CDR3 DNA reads TGTGCCAGCACGCGGGGGGGCGCCTACGAGCAGTACTTC. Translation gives CASTRGGAYEQYF.